The sequence of this T cell receptor (beta chain) was determined in a study of human T cells and chemical hapten exposure. This clonotype was seen at least ten times. What it recognizes is unknown. Time point defined: patch test 1, 2 weeks after DPC sensitization. Sample treatment: therapeutic diphenylcyclopropenone sensitization with weekly scalp DPC. V lost 6 bases, J lost 5 bases, and 17 bases lay in between. The CDR3 length is 14 residues. The germline gives CDR1 LGHNT, CDR2 FRNRAP. Study findings and constraints: Sensitization with DPC brought no change to TCRs above 1 in 1000 in frequency. It was expanded TCRs that formed significantly more large CDR3 similarity clusters than controls did.

TCRdb reprocessed the RACE reads via MiXCR and lists one record per CDR3 protein. The sample carries around 190,000 distinct CDR3 sequences, about 22% recorded once. The J gene is TRBJ2-7, the V gene TRBV12-5; D call uncertain. This TCR was sampled from a woman aged 50 to 65 with alopecia areata. Some clones in this sample may be carry-over from other donors' samples. The sequencing here drew on whole blood, taken in connection with sensitization to the hapten diphenylcyclopropenone (DPC). The CDR3 coding sequence is TGTGCTAGTGGCCCCAGTGGGGTTCCCCACGAGCAGTACTTC. This translates into CASGPSGVPHEQYF.